The clone carrying this T cell receptor (beta chain) is classed as medium-sized. What it recognizes is unknown. This specimen comes from a study of tissue T cells after allogeneic stem cell transplantation. The study's findings and limits: The patient cohort was small and clinically heterogeneous, with limited sampling depth. Only a limited share of tissue TCRs appeared in blood or spleen.

Deletions cut 5 bases from V and 0 bases from J, with 8 bases between. The germline gives CDR1 SEHNR, CDR2 FQNEAQ (reference sequence). The CDR3 extends over 14 amino acids. Comparators were a few non-transplant cancer patients without known GI disease. The data were produced by immunoSEQ multiplex PCR, yet TCRdb's version contains in-frame clones alone and is incomplete. The table includes roughly 7,000 clones, less than 60% detected once. The receptor was isolated from a female donor older than 55 with lung cancer. This specimen was duodenum tissue, taken at autopsy. This chain joins TRBV7-9 and TRBJ1-3, with D possibly TRBD1 on 6 matching bases. CDR3 sequence (DNA): TGTGCCAGCAGCCCGACAGGCTCTGGAAACACCATATATTTT. This codes for CASSPTGSGNTIYF.